The following is a T cell receptor (beta chain) sequence with its context. The antigen remains unidentified. This specimen comes from a study of T cell repertoires in cytomegalovirus infection. Study-wide background: Matching HLA type, along with CMV infection, was indicated by public TCR beta signatures.

The CDR3 runs to 15 residues. The J segment lost 3 bases and the V segment lost 5 bases, leaving 8 bases of the junction unmatched. Germline V gene lookup returns CDR1 MNHNS and CDR2 SASEGT. Findings of the study overall: Based on cumulative public TCR beta family frequency, carriers of CMV plus the relevant HLA were identified. CMV-specific TCR beta clonotypes restricted by HLA-C were the ones dominating the ex vivo response.

TCRdb reprocessed the reads via MiXCR and lists one record per CDR3 protein. The data show some 130,000 distinct CDR3 sequences, with roughly 25% seen just once and 34% held by the top ten. The TCR comes from a human donor in good health (CMV status not recorded). Some clones in this sample may be carry-over from other donors' samples. Sequenced material: PBMCs, sequenced either directly or after in vitro stimulation (not recorded which). The chain is built from TRBV6-1 and TRBJ2-3; 7 bases match TRBD2. CDR3 sequence: CASSPPSGTTDTQYF. DNA of the CDR3: TGTGCCAGCAGTCCGCCCAGCGGGACGACAGATACGCAGTATTTT.